This TCR beta chain was recovered during a study of blood T cell repertoires in COVID-19 (dated by TCRdb to the early 2020s). About the study as a whole: ImmuneRACE Cohort 3 recovered participants were defined by two consecutive negative NP/OP PCR tests, healthcare professional clearance, or symptom resolution. Samples covering the acute and convalescent phases of COVID-19 were provided by collaborators in the United States, Italy and Spain. The material from the prospective study consisted of cDNA or gDNA derived from T cells, B-cell-depleted T cells, or PBMCs. Deeply sampled blood TCRbeta repertoires from subjects exposed to, actively infected with, or recovered from COVID-19 were included in the dataset. The repertoires were released in a freely available public database meant as a resource for research on the immune response to SARS-CoV-2. Samples came from the ongoing ImmuneRACE study (first 160 participants) plus 1,254 subjects from 6 global collaborators. Nearly every sample came with metadata listing a de-identified subject ID, COVID-19 status, age in years and sex. Where HLA class I and class II types were available, the types were taken from metadata supplied by the sample provider, not from assay-based typing. Results the study describes overall, beyond this receptor: Clinical and demographic metadata were provided uncurated, with the amount varying by source and participant.

The germline V gene yields MNHEY for CDR1 and SVGAGI for CDR2. Germline trimming: 7 bases from V, 6 bases from J; junction bases outside gene matches: 10. The CDR3 numbers 15 residues from cysteine through phenylalanine. Only the CDR3 DNA stays, 45 bases, in frame from base 1. TCRbeta CDR3 regions were amplified from genomic DNA using the immunoSEQ Assay, a bias-controlled multiplex PCR. Under the source paper's analysis protocol: The number of nucleated cells in each sample was estimated by amplification of reference gene primers within the assay. Sequence reads were collapsed and filtered to measure the absolute abundance of every unique TCRbeta CDR3 rearrangement. For each sample, productive Simpson clonality was calculated by taking the square root of Simpson's diversity index across productive rearrangements. The table comes from immuneACCESS by way of TCRdb, which keeps in-frame sequences with V and J called. Part of the clones is missing from these tables; in studies checked, under half for an unresolved V gene and the rest for unknown reasons. V, J and clone size are those of that table, while D and trimming were read from the DNA. The table for this sample lists under 400,000 clones; about 90% of them were counted only once. Together, the top ten hold approximately 1.8% of the sample.

Participants in the prospective study were aged roughly 18 to 100 years, lived in under 30 United States geographic areas, and enrolled through a virtual design. In the prospective study, cohorts were assigned on the basis of participant-reported clinical history obtained from a screening survey and a study questionnaire. In the prospective study, whole blood, serum and a nasopharyngeal or oropharyngeal swab were collected from each participant by mobile phlebotomists. Additional blood draws and questionnaires over an approximately two-month period could optionally be provided by prospective study participants. Before DNA extraction, prospective study blood samples were shipped either frozen or at room temperature. Comment on this clone: Its specific antigen is unknown. Per-base qualities were not stored, and no clone one base away is much larger.

The rearrangement combines TRBV6-5 with TRBJ2-2; 8 junctional bases match TRBD1. The receptor comes from a man between 35 and 55 years old in a cohort exposed to, infected with or recovered from COVID-19 (not recorded which). Sequenced material: PBMCs or T cells enriched from blood (not recorded which). The CDR3 corresponds to CASTRDRGESGELFF. The nucleotide sequence is given as TGTGCCAGCACTCGAGACAGGGGCGAATCCGGGGAGCTGTTTTTT.